Listed below are T cell receptor beta chains from one sample, sequenced in a study of cytomegalovirus exposure and HLA in healthy donors. Here immunoSEQ multiplex PCR was the method, and the copy in TCRdb shows in-frame clones only, minus some. The table includes about 220,000 clones, over 80% detected once. The sequencing sample was made of PBMCs. The receptors were sampled from a woman in her 40s in good health and CMV-seropositive. CDR3s include the opening cysteine and the closing phenylalanine or tryptophan. D genes are given only for firm matches.

v_call,d_call,j_call,cdr3_aa
TRBV5-1,NA,TRBJ1-6,CASSLTGSSYNSPLHF
TRBV7-2,NA,TRBJ2-7,CASKERGIQSEQYF
TRBV5-1,TRBD2,TRBJ2-1,CASSLRVGTSGLYEQFF
TRBV6-6,NA,TRBJ2-1,CASSKNRGGQAEQFF
TRBV27,TRBD1,TRBJ2-1,CASSERTGGSYNEQFF
TRBV6-5,TRBD2,NA,CASSSRTSGAYEQYF
TRBV19,NA,TRBJ1-1,CASRLNTEAFF
TRBV14,NA,TRBJ1-6,CASSLRPAGSPLHF
TRBV12-1,NA,TRBJ2-5,CASSFDRGQETQYF
TRBV6-6,TRBD1,TRBJ1-4,CASTKGQENEKLFF
TRBV30,NA,TRBJ1-2,CAWSGQGLGYTF
TRBV7-2,TRBD1,TRBJ1-1,CASSLRQGKGNTEAFF
TRBV30,NA,TRBJ1-1,CAWSVLRNTEAFF
TRBV5-1,NA,TRBJ1-4,CASSTYSATNEKLFF
TRBV9,NA,TRBJ1-1,CASSVEWVGSEAFF
TRBV4-3,TRBD1,TRBJ1-3,CASSQGTGRNTIYF